This T cell receptor (beta chain) was captured by sequencing in a study of blood T cell repertoires in COVID-19. Study details: In each case, the material was cDNA or gDNA derived from T cells, B-cell-depleted T cells, or PBMCs.

CDR3 length: 15 residues. Germline V gene sequence: CDR1 SGHRS, CDR2 YFSETQ. V gave up 0 bases and J gave up 5 bases, with 12 bases separating them. Some clones are missing from TCRdb's copy, which holds only in-frame ones; the method was immunoSEQ multiplex PCR. The table shows roughly 220,000 clones, with roughly 84% occurring only once. Study members were between 18 and 89 years old and lived in 20 to 30 US regions. This chain uses TRBV5-1 with TRBJ2-1; D might be TRBD2 (6 bases). The sequenced sample consisted of PBMCs or T cells enriched from blood (not recorded which). The clonotype comes from a woman in her thirties or forties who had recovered from COVID-19. The CDR3 reads CASSLEVAAHNEQFF. The CDR3 DNA reads TGCGCCAGCAGCTTGGAGGTAGCGGCCCACAATGAGCAGTTCTTC.